These 21 T cell receptor beta chains were sequenced from one sample in a study of OX40 agonist ivuxolimab in advanced cancers. The table came from immunoSEQ multiplex PCR; TCRdb's copy has only in-frame clones and leaves some out. The sample lists roughly 100,000 clones, about 92% occurring once. The sample here was CD4+ or CD8+ T cells sorted from blood, taken in a trial of the OX40 agonist ivuxolimab. These receptors all stem from an adult with an advanced solid tumor such as melanoma, head and neck, liver or kidney cancer.

This chain connects TRBV28 to TRBJ1-6; TRBD1 matches at 12 bases. V shed 1 base and J 6 bases; nucleotides not matched to a gene: 4. The germline CDR1 and CDR2 sequences are MDHEN and SYDVKM. The CDR3 is 17 residues long. CDR3 DNA: TGTGCCAGCAGTTTATTTGGGACAGGGGGCTTTAATTCACCCCTCCACTTT. Its protein product is CASSLFGTGGFNSPLHF. The entire variable domain, with the rest obtained from reference TRBV28 and TRBJ1-6, is as follows: DVKVTQSSRYLVKRTGEKVFLECVQDMDHENMFWYRQDPGLGLRLIYFSYDVKMKEKGDIPEGYSVSREKKERFSLILESASTNQTSMYLCASSLFGTGGFNSPLHFGNGTRLTVT.

The chain employs TRBV11-3 and TRBJ1-5; D is unclear. Trimming stripped 5 bases from V and 1 base from J, with 12 bases between. CDR3 length equals 15 residues. Germline V gene data show CDR1 as SGHNT and CDR2 as YENEEA. This CDR3 reads CASSPPKPSNQPQHF. CDR3 sequence (DNA): TGTGCCAGCAGCCCCCCGAAACCCAGCAATCAGCCCCAGCATTTT.

V and J are TRBV5-4 and TRBJ2-1; 15 bases map to TRBD2. The CDR3 contains 17 residues. Unmatched junction bases numbered 10, after V lost 4 bases and J lost 8 bases. Germline CDR1 is SGHNT and CDR2 is YYREEE (reference sequence). The chain's CDR3 is CASSTPGLAGGLDEQFF. CDR3 sequence (DNA): TGTGCCAGCAGCACACCGGGACTAGCGGGAGGTCTCGATGAGCAGTTCTTC.

The chain links TRBV6-1 to TRBJ2-7, with D tentatively TRBD1 or TRBD2 (5 bases each). Germline assignment: CDR1 MNHNS and CDR2 SASEGT. The CDR3 has 13 amino acids. V lost 2 bases to trimming and J lost 2 bases, with 7 bases between them. The CDR3 sequence is CASSELGAYEQYF. The DNA of the CDR3 is TGTGCCAGCAGTGAACTGGGGGCCTACGAGCAGTACTTC.

As to this clone: The same CDR3 can be traced to other DNA sequences in this sample. The chain uses TRBV5-6 and TRBJ1-2; perhaps TRBD1 as D (6 bases). Germline-derived CDR1 and CDR2 are SGHDT and YYEEEE. The CDR3 is made up of 14 amino acids. V lost 0 bases and J lost 2, with 8 bases in between. The CDR3, as DNA: TGTGCCAGCAGCTTGGGACAGGCCAACTATGGCTACACCTTC. It yields the protein CASSLGQANYGYTF.

The chain combines TRBV7-9 with TRBJ1-1; no definite D call. The V and J ends lost 5 bases and 1 base respectively, with 5 bases between them. This CDR3 comprises 12 residues. CDR1 SEHNR and CDR2 FQNEAQ come from the germline V gene (reference sequence). The CDR3 DNA reads as TGTGCCAGCAGCACAGAGAACACTGAAGCTTTCTTT. Residues: CASSTENTEAFF.

Only one count was recorded for this clone. The gene calls are TRBV30 and TRBJ2-1; the match to TRBD2 covers 8 bases. CDR1 and CDR2 (germline): GTSNPN, SVGIG (reference sequence). The CDR3 is made up of 15 amino acids. V dropped 4 bases and J dropped 4; count of bases not matched to a gene: 9. The CDR3 nucleotides are TGTGCCTGGAAGGTGGGCGGGAGGTCGTACAATGAGCAGTTCTTC. Encoded protein: CAWKVGGRSYNEQFF. Full variable domain (missing parts from reference TRBV30 and TRBJ2-1): SQTIHQWPATLVQPVGSPLSLECTVEGTSNPNLYWYRQAAGRGLQLLFYSVGIGQISSEVPQNLSASRPQDRQFILSSKKLLLSDSGFYLCAWKVGGRSYNEQFFGPGTRLTVL.

The chain couples TRBV13 to TRBJ2-5; the D gene is possibly TRBD2 (6 bases). V dropped 4 bases and J dropped 0 bases, with 9 bases sitting between them. This CDR3 comprises 14 residues. Germline V gene data show CDR1 as PRHDT and CDR2 as FYEKMQ (reference sequence). The CDR3 DNA reads as TGTGCCAGCAGCTCGGGACTCAACCAAGAGACCCAGTACTTC. This sequence encodes CASSSGLNQETQYF.

V usage is TRBV7-6 and J usage is TRBJ2-7, with 10 bases matching TRBD1. This CDR3 comprises 15 residues. V shed 4 bases, J shed 3 bases, and the junction held 6 bases outside the gene matches. Germline V gene data show CDR1 as SGHVS and CDR2 as FNYEAQ. The CDR3 DNA sequence: TGTGCCAGCAGCTCCTCCGGGACAGGGGACTACGAGCAGTACTTC. Translation gives CASSSSGTGDYEQYF.

This rearrangement joins TRBV10-1 to TRBJ1-1, with D possibly matching TRBD1 (5 bases). Germline CDR1 reads WNHNN; CDR2 reads SYGVQD (reference sequence). V was shortened by 3 bases and J by 4 bases, with 9 bases between the two germline ends. CDR3 size: 13 residues. This CDR3 is CASSDRDTTEAFF. The DNA of the CDR3 is TGCGCCAGCAGTGACAGGGATACCACTGAAGCTTTCTTT.

Comments on this clone: The junction and the germline gene differ at one end; a read error may be behind it. V gene TRBV5-1 combines with J gene TRBJ1-4; the D is unclear. CDR1 and CDR2 from the germline V gene are SGHRS and YFSETQ. The CDR3 runs to 14 residues. This CDR3 reads CASSLIATNEKLFF. The CDR3 DNA follows: TGTGCCAGCAGCCTCATTGCAACTAATGAAAAACTGTTTTTT.

This rearrangement joins TRBV4-3 to TRBJ1-1, with 9 bases lining up with TRBD1. After removal of 0 bases from V and 5 bases from J, the junction contained 4 bases not matched to a gene. This CDR3 contains 15 residues. Germline V CDR1 and CDR2: LGHNA, YSLEER. As DNA, the CDR3 is TGCGCCAGCAGCCAAGATAGAGGGACAGGGACTGAAGCTTTCTTT. Amino acid sequence: CASSQDRGTGTEAFF.

CDR3 sequence reads: CASSLNEQYF. In nucleotides, the CDR3 is TGTGCCAGCAGTTTGAACGAGCAGTACTTC. The rearrangement links TRBV5-8 to TRBJ2-7; D is ambiguous. The CDR3 consists of 10 residues. The germline gives CDR1 SGHTS, CDR2 YDEGEE. Trimming took off 5 bases at V and 5 bases at J, with 5 bases between the two ends.

This chain joins TRBV5-6 and TRBJ2-1, with 7 nucleotides matching TRBD2. The CDR3 length is 15 residues. Germline assignment: CDR1 SGHDT and CDR2 YYEEEE. Trimming cost V 0 bases and J 12 bases; bases outside gene matches: 12. Here the CDR3 DNA reads TGTGCCAGCAGCTTGGAGGGCGGGAGACGGGTTGGGCAGTTCTTC. Encoded protein: CASSLEGGRRVGQFF. Full variable domain (rest looked up from reference TRBV5-6 and TRBJ2-1): DAGVTQSPTHLIKTRGQQVTLRCSPKSGHDTVSWYQQALGQGPQFIFQYYEEEERQRGNFPDRFSGHQFPNYSSELNVNALLLGDSALYLCASSLEGGRRVGQFFGPGTRLTVL.

The chain couples TRBV18 to TRBJ2-7; 7 bases fit TRBD1. This CDR3 has 15 residues. Germline CDR1 is KGHSH and CDR2 is LQKENI. J gave up 2 bases and V 4 bases, and 8 bases lay outside the gene matches. The CDR3 sequence is CASSLWTGPAYEQYF. CDR3 coding DNA: TGTGCCAGCTCACTATGGACAGGACCAGCCTACGAGCAGTACTTC.

The count of this clone is one. This rearrangement joins TRBV28 to TRBJ1-5; D gene uncertain. V lost 6 bases and J lost 4, with 13 bases in between. From germline, CDR1 is MDHEN and CDR2 SYDVKM. CDR3 length equals 14 residues. The DNA for the CDR3 is TGTGCCAGCAGCCCCTTAGTGGCAAATCAGCCCCAGCATTTT. Translated, it gives CASSPLVANQPQHF.

This clone occurred once. The chain links TRBV13 to TRBJ2-5; TRBD2 aligns across 11 bases. Per germline, CDR1 PRHDT and CDR2 FYEKMQ (reference sequence). Trimming removed 10 bases from V and 4 bases from J; junction bases left unmatched: 2. This CDR3 is 12 amino acids long. CDR3 coding DNA: TGTGCCACCACTAGCGGGAGAGAGACCCAGTACTTC. Its protein product is CATTSGRETQYF. Full variable domain (missing parts from reference TRBV13 and TRBJ2-5): AAGVIQSPRHLIKEKRETATLKCYPIPRHDTVYWYQQGPGQDPQFLISFYEKMQSDKGSIPDRFSAQQFSDYHSELNMSSLELGDSALYFCATTSGRETQYFGPGTRLLVL.

The chain employs TRBV7-6 and TRBJ2-6; D not certain. CDR1 is SGHVS and CDR2 is FNYEAQ in the germline V gene. The V end was cut by 1 base, the J end by 0 bases, with 16 bases between. There are 19 residues in the CDR3. The CDR3: CASSLGGGTTFSGANVLTF. The CDR3 nucleotides read TGTGCCAGCAGCTTAGGTGGCGGAACAACCTTCTCTGGGGCCAACGTCCTGACTTTC.

The V call is TRBV7-2, the J call TRBJ2-1, with TRBD2 matching over 9 bases. The V segment lost 5 bases and the J segment 7 bases; nucleotides outside the gene matches: 3. From germline, CDR1 is SGHTA and CDR2 FQGNSA. The CDR3 runs 13 residues. The CDR3: CASSMGLANEQFF. The DNA for the CDR3 is TGTGCCAGCAGCATGGGACTAGCAAATGAGCAGTTCTTC.

J is TRBJ2-7 and V is TRBV4-1; D is ambiguous. Germline lookup yields CDR1 MGHRA and CDR2 YSYEKL. This CDR3 is built from 12 residues. V lost 0 bases to trimming and J lost 5 bases, with 5 bases between them. The CDR3 DNA is TGCGCCAGCAGCCAAGATTTCCACGAGCAGTACTTC. Translated, it gives CASSQDFHEQYF.

The V gene is TRBV27, the J gene TRBJ2-3, with 7 bases aligning to TRBD2. V shed 2 bases and J 6 bases; nucleotides not matched to a gene: 5. CDR1 is MNHEY and CDR2 is SMNVEV in the germline V gene (reference sequence). The CDR3 extends over 14 amino acids. The CDR3 DNA reads as TGTGCCAGCAGTTTAGTCAGGGAGGGTGATACGCAGTATTTT. Its protein product is CASSLVREGDTQYF.